These T cell receptor beta chains were read from a single sample in a study of T cells after yellow fever vaccination. Each CDR3 protein is one row after TCRdb ran MiXCR on the 5' RACE reads. Among tens of thousands of distinct CDR3 sequences, 6% to 7.5% were seen once, and the ten largest hold just over 35%. The sequences come from CD8+ T cells sorted from PBMCs, collected 15 days after the yellow fever booster vaccination. The receptors originated from a man in his thirties or forties who received the YFV17D yellow fever vaccine. Each CDR3 is given with its conserved first and last residue. A D gene is named only where the DNA matches it firmly. The listing skips clone size in some rows; elsewhere it reads once, few, many or a size class.

J: TRBJ2-3
size: many
V: TRBV19
D: -
CDR3: CASSMGGTQYF
DNA: TGTGCCAGTAGTATGGGCGGGACGCAGTATTTT

J: TRBJ2-7
size: many
V: TRBV27
D: -
CDR3: CASSTSTGVGEQYF
DNA: -

J: TRBJ2-2
size: few
V: TRBV6-5
D: -
CDR3: CASSYSSSGQGFSGELFF
DNA: TGTGCCAGCAGTTACTCATCGTCCGGGCAGGGCTTTTCCGGGGAGCTGTTTTTT

J: TRBJ2-2
size: many
V: TRBV7-9
D: TRBD1
CDR3: CASRGTGRTGELFF
DNA: TGTGCCAGCCGCGGGACAGGCAGGACCGGGGAGCTGTTTTTT

J: TRBJ1-2
size: -
V: TRBV5-6
D: -
CDR3: CASSLFGDYGYTF
DNA: TGTGCCAGCAGCTTGTTCGGGGACTATGGCTACACCTTC

J: TRBJ2-1
size: many
V: TRBV7-8
D: TRBD1
CDR3: CASSTRDRVYNEQFF
DNA: TGTGCCAGCAGCACTCGGGACAGGGTTTACAATGAGCAGTTCTTC

J: TRBJ2-7
size: many
V: TRBV28
D: TRBD2
CDR3: CASSDSGQPYEQYF
DNA: TGTGCCAGCAGTGATAGCGGGCAACCCTACGAGCAGTACTTC

J: TRBJ2-2
size: many
V: TRBV14
D: -
CDR3: CASSQVQFNTGELFF
DNA: TGTGCCAGCAGCCAAGTACAGTTTAACACCGGGGAGCTGTTTTTT

J: TRBJ2-3
size: many
V: TRBV4-3
D: -
CDR3: CASSQDVLGSSTDTQYF
DNA: TGCGCCAGCAGCCAAGATGTCTTGGGATCTAGCACAGATACGCAGTATTTT

J: TRBJ2-1
size: many
V: TRBV12-3/TRBV12-4
D: TRBD2
CDR3: CASSLGRELDEQFF
DNA: TGTGCCAGCAGTTTGGGGCGGGAGCTCGATGAGCAGTTCTTC

J: TRBJ2-3
size: few
V: TRBV5-8
D: TRBD2
CDR3: CASSALETAGTDTQYF
DNA: TGTGCCAGCAGCGCCCTGGAGACAGCGGGAACAGATACGCAGTATTTT

J: TRBJ2-1
size: many
V: TRBV11-2
D: TRBD2
CDR3: CASSLEITSGRSYEQFF
DNA: TGTGCCAGCAGCTTAGAAATTACTAGCGGGAGGTCTTATGAGCAGTTCTTC

J: TRBJ2-7
size: many
V: TRBV28
D: TRBD1
CDR3: CASSDPQGAYEQYF
DNA: TGTGCCAGCAGCGACCCACAGGGGGCCTACGAGCAGTACTTC

J: TRBJ1-2
size: many
V: TRBV6-5
D: -
CDR3: CASSYGSLYGYTF
DNA: TGTGCCAGCAGTTACGGGAGTCTCTATGGCTACACCTTC

J: TRBJ2-2
size: many
V: TRBV4-3
D: TRBD2
CDR3: CASSQPGTSRAGELFF
DNA: TGCGCCAGCAGCCAACCCGGGACTAGTAGAGCCGGGGAGCTGTTTTTT

J: TRBJ2-3
size: many
V: TRBV7-9
D: -
CDR3: CASSRSLPATDTQYF
DNA: TGTGCCAGCAGCCGGTCGTTACCAGCCACAGATACGCAGTATTTT

J: TRBJ2-1
size: many
V: TRBV16
D: -
CDR3: CASRPGGRGNEQFF
DNA: TGTGCCAGCAGACCCGGAGGAAGAGGAAATGAGCAGTTCTTC

J: TRBJ1-2
size: many
V: TRBV29-1
D: TRBD1
CDR3: CSVQEQGAPDGYTF
DNA: TGCAGCGTCCAAGAACAGGGGGCGCCGGATGGCTACACCTTC

J: TRBJ2-1
size: many
V: TRBV6-5
D: TRBD2
CDR3: CASSYSLAGSEQFF
DNA: TGTGCCAGCAGTTACTCGCTAGCGGGAAGCGAGCAGTTCTTC

J: TRBJ2-3
size: many
V: TRBV7-2
D: -
CDR3: CASSLVTDTDTQYF
DNA: TGTGCCAGCAGCTTAGTAACGGACACAGATACGCAGTATTTT

J: TRBJ2-7
size: many
V: TRBV6-2/TRBV6-3
D: TRBD1
CDR3: CASSSTGTGVGEQYF
DNA: TGTGCCAGCAGTTCAACCGGGACAGGGGTCGGCGAGCAGTACTTC

J: TRBJ1-1
size: few
V: TRBV7-9
D: -
CDR3: CASSILGGNTEAFF
DNA: -

J: TRBJ2-1
size: many
V: TRBV7-6
D: TRBD2
CDR3: CASRASGPYNEQFF
DNA: TGTGCCAGCAGGGCTAGCGGGCCCTACAATGAGCAGTTCTTC

J: TRBJ2-2
size: many
V: TRBV7-9
D: -
CDR3: CASSPIQGFNTGELFF
DNA: TGTGCCAGCAGCCCTATACAGGGATTCAACACCGGGGAGCTGTTTTTT

J: TRBJ1-5
size: many
V: TRBV27
D: -
CDR3: CASSLGLHAQPQHF
DNA: TGTGCCAGCAGTTTAGGTTTACACGCTCAGCCCCAGCATTTT

J: TRBJ2-7
size: many
V: TRBV7-2
D: -
CDR3: CASSQSGSYEQYF
DNA: TGTGCCAGCAGCCAATCGGGTTCCTACGAGCAGTACTTC

J: TRBJ2-1
size: -
V: TRBV29-1
D: TRBD2
CDR3: CSAGLAGARSYNEQFF
DNA: TGCAGCGCGGGACTAGCGGGTGCTCGCTCCTACAATGAGCAGTTCTTC

J: TRBJ2-1
size: few
V: TRBV20-1
D: TRBD2
CDR3: CSAVPGLAGSEQFF
DNA: TGCAGTGCGGTTCCGGGACTAGCGGGATCGGAGCAGTTCTTC

J: TRBJ1-1
size: -
V: TRBV18
D: -
CDR3: CASSPGTTEAFF
DNA: TGTGCCAGCTCACCAGGAACCACTGAAGCTTTCTTT

J: TRBJ2-1
size: many
V: TRBV6-5
D: TRBD2
CDR3: CASEAGVAYNEQFF
DNA: TGTGCCAGCGAAGCGGGAGTAGCCTACAATGAGCAGTTCTTC

J: TRBJ2-4
size: many
V: TRBV5-6
D: TRBD1
CDR3: CASSLAPGTGGEGNIQYF
DNA: TGTGCCAGCAGCTTGGCCCCAGGGACAGGGGGCGAGGGAAACATTCAGTACTTC

J: TRBJ2-1
size: many
V: TRBV4-3
D: TRBD1
CDR3: CASSQGWDRGLEQFF
DNA: TGCGCCAGCAGCCAAGGCTGGGACAGGGGGCTCGAGCAGTTCTTC

J: TRBJ1-1
size: many
V: TRBV12-3/TRBV12-4
D: TRBD1
CDR3: CASSSRGLNTEAFF
DNA: TGTGCCAGCAGTTCCAGGGGGCTGAACACTGAAGCTTTCTTT

J: TRBJ2-1
size: many
V: TRBV5-1
D: TRBD2
CDR3: CASSLGTSGTFF
DNA: TGCGCCAGCAGCTTGGGGACTAGCGGGACGTTCTTC

J: TRBJ2-7
size: few
V: TRBV5-1
D: -
CDR3: CASRLTWDGREIYEQYF
DNA: TGCGCCAGCAGACTTACCTGGGACGGCCGAGAGATCTACGAGCAGTACTTC

J: TRBJ2-1
size: many
V: TRBV20-1
D: TRBD2
CDR3: CSAIREVRRDEQFF
DNA: TGCAGTGCTATCCGGGAGGTTAGGCGCGATGAGCAGTTCTTC

J: TRBJ2-3
size: many
V: TRBV6-5
D: -
CDR3: CASSPLWGQNTDTQYF
DNA: TGTGCCAGCAGTCCCCTTTGGGGGCAGAACACAGATACGCAGTATTTT

J: TRBJ2-1
size: many
V: TRBV11-2
D: -
CDR3: CASSLHSGIYSYNEQFF
DNA: TGTGCCAGCAGCTTACATAGCGGCATCTACTCCTACAATGAGCAGTTCTTC

J: TRBJ2-5
size: many
V: TRBV30
D: -
CDR3: CAWNPLAGKGQTQYF
DNA: TGTGCCTGGAATCCCTTAGCCGGGAAAGGTCAGACCCAGTACTTC

J: TRBJ2-3
size: many
V: TRBV30
D: TRBD2
CDR3: CASPLGGSTDTQYF
DNA: TGTGCCTCCCCCTTGGGCGGGAGCACCGATACGCAGTATTTT

J: TRBJ2-1
size: many
V: TRBV15
D: TRBD1
CDR3: CATSRKTGGVYNEQFF
DNA: TGTGCCACCAGCAGAAAGACAGGGGGTGTTTACAATGAGCAGTTCTTC

J: TRBJ2-1
size: many
V: TRBV13
D: -
CDR3: CASSFVVAAHNEQFF
DNA: TGTGCCAGCAGCTTCGTAGTAGCGGCCCACAATGAGCAGTTCTTC

J: TRBJ2-1
size: many
V: TRBV6-2/TRBV6-3
D: TRBD2
CDR3: CASSPLGPAGGLFYNEQFF
DNA: TGTGCCAGCAGCCCCTTAGGTCCGGCGGGAGGCCTCTTCTACAATGAGCAGTTCTTC

J: TRBJ1-5
size: many
V: TRBV3-1
D: -
CDR3: CASSQIGDQPQHF
DNA: TGTGCCAGCAGCCAAATCGGAGATCAGCCCCAGCATTTT

J: TRBJ2-7
size: many
V: TRBV6-1
D: -
CDR3: CASSVGTSYEQYF
DNA: TGTGCCAGCAGCGTCGGAACCTCCTACGAGCAGTACTTC

J: TRBJ2-7
size: many
V: TRBV2
D: -
CDR3: CASSESGFSSYEQYF
DNA: TGTGCCAGCAGTGAATCCGGGTTCAGCTCCTACGAGCAGTACTTC

J: TRBJ2-1
size: -
V: TRBV4-3
D: -
CDR3: CASSQGSEYNEQFF
DNA: TGCGCCAGCAGCCAAGGGTCCGAGTACAATGAGCAGTTCTTC

J: TRBJ2-1
size: many
V: TRBV5-1
D: TRBD2
CDR3: CASSVLLAGGGNEQFF
DNA: TGCGCCAGCAGCGTTCTTCTAGCGGGAGGTGGTAATGAGCAGTTCTTC

J: TRBJ2-7
size: many
V: TRBV7-3
D: -
CDR3: CASSSRSGGTITYEQYF
DNA: TGTGCCAGCAGCTCCCGCTCTGGTGGCACGATAACCTACGAGCAGTACTTC

J: TRBJ2-5
size: many
V: TRBV29-1
D: -
CDR3: CSVGPLGETQYF
DNA: TGCAGCGTGGGACCTCTGGGGGAGACCCAGTACTTC

J: TRBJ2-5
size: many
V: TRBV6-5
D: -
CDR3: CASSLEQAELQETQYF
DNA: TGTGCCAGCAGCCTGGAGCAGGCAGAGCTCCAAGAGACCCAGTACTTC

J: TRBJ1-1
size: many
V: TRBV7-8
D: -
CDR3: CASSPGPGYGNTEAFF
DNA: TGTGCCAGCAGCCCGGGACCCGGGTACGGGAATACTGAAGCTTTCTTT

J: TRBJ1-4
size: many
V: TRBV9
D: -
CDR3: CASSVEALGPEKLFF
DNA: TGTGCCAGCAGCGTAGAAGCTCTCGGGCCTGAAAAACTGTTTTTT

J: TRBJ2-7
size: -
V: TRBV5-6
D: -
CDR3: CASCGPGYEQYF
DNA: TGTGCCAGCTGCGGACCTGGCTACGAGCAGTACTTC

J: TRBJ2-3
size: many
V: TRBV29-1
D: -
CDR3: CSVADFGSTDTQYF
DNA: TGCAGCGTTGCAGACTTCGGAAGCACAGATACGCAGTATTTT